This TCR beta chain was profiled in a study of cytomegalovirus exposure and HLA in healthy donors. In the study overall: Earlier sequencing of about 179 million T cells yielded 120 million or so unique TCR beta sequences. Study-wide points: In vitro testing confirmed a few CMV-associated chains as specific for CMV antigens.

The PCR made use of 60 Vbeta and 13 Jbeta primers. The data were produced by immunoSEQ multiplex PCR, yet TCRdb's version contains in-frame clones alone and is incomplete. The sample includes 150,000 to 200,000 clones, approximately 9.5% of them seen just once. The ends lost 4 bases at V and 7 bases at J; junction bases unmatched: 13. Germline V gene sequence: CDR1 SGDLS, CDR2 YYNGEE. The CDR3 is made up of 16 amino acids. As concerns this clone: Antigen specificity is unknown.

The chain uses TRBV9 and TRBJ2-2, with TRBD1 matching over 7 bases. The clonotype comes from a woman aged 25 to 39 in good health and CMV-seropositive. The sample comprised PBMCs. The CDR3 sequence: CASSPSTGVSGGELFF. Here the CDR3 DNA reads TGTGCCAGCAGCCCGTCTACAGGGGTCTCTGGCGGGGAGCTGTTTTTT.